A selection of T cell receptor beta chains follows, all from one sample in a study of cytomegalovirus exposure and HLA in healthy donors. TCRdb's table, derived via immunoSEQ multiplex PCR, lists solely in-frame clones and lacks some. The data show over 85,000 clones, with about four fifths seen just once and roughly 5% held by the top ten. The sample comprised PBMCs. Receptors were obtained from a man aged 35-49 years in good health and CMV-seropositive. Each CDR3 is given with its conserved first and last residue. D genes are given only for firm matches. Clone size is shown for a subset of rows, as once, few, many or a class of expanded clone.

abundance: -
v_gene: TRBV2
j_gene: TRBJ1-2
d_gene: -
CDR3aa: CASSDETKSYGYTF
CDR3nt: TGTGCCAGCAGTGATGAGACTAAAAGCTATGGCTACACCTTC

abundance: -
v_gene: TRBV5-1
j_gene: TRBJ2-2
d_gene: TRBD1
CDR3aa: CASSLGRGGSNTGELFF
CDR3nt: TGCGCCAGCAGCTTGGGTCGAGGGGGCTCGAACACCGGGGAGCTGTTTTTT

abundance: -
v_gene: TRBV2
j_gene: TRBJ2-6
d_gene: -
CDR3aa: CASLDPLSGANVLTF
CDR3nt: TGTGCCAGCCTAGATCCCCTCTCTGGGGCCAACGTCCTGACTTTC

abundance: once
v_gene: TRBV19
j_gene: TRBJ2-1
d_gene: -
CDR3aa: CASQGDSLFF
CDR3nt: TGTGCCTCCCAGGGGGACTCCCTCTTCTTC

abundance: few
v_gene: TRBV15
j_gene: TRBJ2-2
d_gene: TRBD1
CDR3aa: CATSRDRAATGELFF
CDR3nt: TGTGCCACCAGCAGGGACAGGGCGGCCACCGGGGAGCTGTTTTTT

abundance: -
v_gene: TRBV28
j_gene: TRBJ2-7
d_gene: -
CDR3aa: CASSPHTPRTGSSYEQYF
CDR3nt: TGTGCCAGCAGTCCGCACACCCCGCGCACAGGTAGCTCCTACGAGCAGTACTTC

abundance: once
v_gene: TRBV10-1
j_gene: TRBJ2-7
d_gene: -
CDR3aa: CASSVGNEQYF
CDR3nt: TGCGCCAGCAGTGTCGGGAACGAGCAGTACTTC

abundance: few
v_gene: TRBV7-9
j_gene: TRBJ1-4
d_gene: -
CDR3aa: CASSLSGHTNEKLFF
CDR3nt: TGTGCCAGCAGCTTATCAGGGCATACTAATGAAAAACTGTTTTTT

abundance: -
v_gene: TRBV18
j_gene: TRBJ1-5
d_gene: TRBD1
CDR3aa: CASSPVTGSQPQHF
CDR3nt: TGTGCCAGCTCACCAGTGACAGGGAGTCAGCCCCAGCATTTT

abundance: -
v_gene: TRBV9
j_gene: TRBJ1-2
d_gene: TRBD1
CDR3aa: CASSQTGYGYTF
CDR3nt: TGTGCCAGCAGCCAGACAGGGTATGGCTACACCTTC

abundance: -
v_gene: TRBV5-1
j_gene: TRBJ2-2
d_gene: -
CDR3aa: CASSAPGLKTGELFF
CDR3nt: TGCGCCAGCAGCGCCCCAGGGTTAAAGACCGGGGAGCTGTTTTTT

abundance: -
v_gene: TRBV19
j_gene: TRBJ1-2
d_gene: TRBD1
CDR3aa: CASSMTWDRGHGYTF
CDR3nt: TGTGCCAGTAGTATGACTTGGGACAGGGGGCATGGCTACACCTTC

abundance: -
v_gene: TRBV10-3
j_gene: TRBJ2-7
d_gene: TRBD2
CDR3aa: CAINRAGDFYEQYF
CDR3nt: TGTGCCATCAACCGGGCGGGAGATTTCTACGAGCAGTACTTC

abundance: -
v_gene: TRBV15
j_gene: TRBJ2-1
d_gene: -
CDR3aa: CATSQLHRVLDEQFF
CDR3nt: TGTGCCACCAGCCAATTACACAGGGTTTTGGATGAGCAGTTCTTC

abundance: once
v_gene: TRBV5-5
j_gene: TRBJ2-2
d_gene: -
CDR3aa: CASSLATDTGELFF
CDR3nt: TGTGCCAGCAGCTTGGCTACAGACACCGGGGAGCTGTTTTTT

abundance: -
v_gene: TRBV30
j_gene: TRBJ2-7
d_gene: TRBD1
CDR3aa: CAWCFLGTGSPLSYEQYF
CDR3nt: TGTGCCTGGTGTTTCCTCGGGACAGGGTCTCCTTTGTCGTACGAGCAGTACTTC

abundance: few
v_gene: TRBV6-1
j_gene: TRBJ2-7
d_gene: TRBD1
CDR3aa: CAISSRDRGVYEQYF
CDR3nt: TGTGCCATTTCCTCCCGGGACAGGGGGGTGTACGAGCAGTACTTC

abundance: -
v_gene: TRBV5-1
j_gene: TRBJ2-2
d_gene: TRBD2
CDR3aa: CASSLNGGDPAGELFF
CDR3nt: TGCGCCAGCAGCTTGAACGGGGGGGACCCCGCCGGGGAGCTGTTTTTT

abundance: -
v_gene: TRBV7-8
j_gene: TRBJ2-3
d_gene: TRBD2
CDR3aa: CASSLDSPWRSASGSRTDTQYF
CDR3nt: TGTGCCAGCAGCTTAGATAGTCCTTGGAGATCGGCTAGCGGGAGTAGGACAGATACGCAGTATTTT

abundance: -
v_gene: TRBV6-6
j_gene: TRBJ1-6
d_gene: TRBD1
CDR3aa: CASRRDSSYNSPLHF
CDR3nt: TGTGCCAGCAGGCGGGACAGCTCCTATAATTCACCCCTCCACTTT

abundance: -
v_gene: TRBV4-2
j_gene: TRBJ1-5
d_gene: TRBD1
CDR3aa: CASSQGQSNQPQHF
CDR3nt: TGTGCCAGCAGCCAGGGACAGAGCAATCAGCCCCAGCATTTT

abundance: -
v_gene: TRBV10-1
j_gene: TRBJ2-4
d_gene: -
CDR3aa: CASSERLGGSQYF
CDR3nt: TGCGCCAGCAGTGAGAGACTAGGGGGCAGTCAGTACTTC

abundance: -
v_gene: TRBV2
j_gene: TRBJ2-5
d_gene: -
CDR3aa: CASSPTGVQETQYF
CDR3nt: TGTGCCAGCAGTCCGACAGGAGTCCAAGAGACCCAGTACTTC

abundance: -
v_gene: TRBV6-5
j_gene: TRBJ2-5
d_gene: -
CDR3aa: CASSYTGGPYQETQYF
CDR3nt: TGTGCCAGCAGTTACACCGGGGGGCCGTACCAAGAGACCCAGTACTTC

abundance: -
v_gene: TRBV7-6
j_gene: TRBJ2-3
d_gene: TRBD1
CDR3aa: CASSRYGQGITDTQYF
CDR3nt: TGTGCCAGCAGCCGCTACGGACAGGGAATAACAGATACGCAGTATTTT

abundance: once
v_gene: TRBV27
j_gene: TRBJ2-7
d_gene: TRBD2
CDR3aa: CASANFGGGKYEQYF
CDR3nt: TGTGCCAGCGCTAATTTCGGGGGAGGGAAGTACGAGCAGTACTTC

abundance: -
v_gene: TRBV19
j_gene: TRBJ2-7
d_gene: TRBD2
CDR3aa: CASSAAGGHEQYF
CDR3nt: TGTGCCAGTAGTGCAGCGGGAGGTCACGAGCAGTACTTC

abundance: -
v_gene: TRBV5-8
j_gene: TRBJ2-7
d_gene: TRBD2
CDR3aa: CASSRDRDYYEQYF
CDR3nt: TGTGCCAGCAGCCGGGACCGGGACTACTACGAGCAGTACTTC

abundance: -
v_gene: TRBV28
j_gene: TRBJ1-1
d_gene: TRBD1
CDR3aa: CASRDRVTEAFF
CDR3nt: TGTGCCAGCAGGGACAGGGTGACTGAAGCTTTCTTT

abundance: -
v_gene: TRBV9
j_gene: TRBJ1-6
d_gene: -
CDR3aa: CASSVERINSPLHF
CDR3nt: TGTGCCAGCAGCGTAGAGCGGATTAATTCACCCCTCCACTTT

abundance: -
v_gene: TRBV6-5
j_gene: TRBJ2-7
d_gene: TRBD1
CDR3aa: CASSYSGTAVSYEQYF
CDR3nt: TGTGCCAGCAGTTACTCAGGGACAGCGGTTTCCTACGAGCAGTACTTC

abundance: -
v_gene: TRBV5-4
j_gene: TRBJ2-5
d_gene: -
CDR3aa: CASSTGGSSLRQETQYF
CDR3nt: TGTGCCAGCAGCACCGGCGGGTCCAGTCTCCGCCAAGAGACCCAGTACTTC

abundance: -
v_gene: TRBV11-1
j_gene: TRBJ2-2
d_gene: -
CDR3aa: CASSPVATGELFF
CDR3nt: TGTGCCAGCAGCCCCGTGGCCACCGGGGAGCTGTTTTTT

abundance: -
v_gene: TRBV10-1
j_gene: TRBJ2-7
d_gene: -
CDR3aa: CASSVGNEQYF
CDR3nt: TGCGCCAGCAGTGTCGGGAACGAGCAGTACTTC

abundance: -
v_gene: TRBV7-6
j_gene: TRBJ2-7
d_gene: TRBD1
CDR3aa: CASSPGTEYEQYF
CDR3nt: TGTGCCAGCAGCCCTGGGACAGAATACGAGCAGTACTTC

abundance: few
v_gene: TRBV11-3
j_gene: TRBJ2-3
d_gene: -
CDR3aa: CASSGVQGDTSTDTQYF
CDR3nt: TGTGCCAGCAGCGGGGTCCAAGGGGACACTTCCACAGATACGCAGTATTTT

abundance: -
v_gene: TRBV5-6
j_gene: TRBJ1-1
d_gene: -
CDR3aa: CASSLSDGSTEAFF
CDR3nt: TGTGCCAGCAGCTTAAGTGACGGGAGCACTGAAGCTTTCTTT

abundance: -
v_gene: TRBV7-9
j_gene: TRBJ2-3
d_gene: -
CDR3aa: CASSGADTQYF
CDR3nt: TGTGCGTCTTCGGGGGCAGATACGCAGTATTTT

abundance: once
v_gene: TRBV19
j_gene: TRBJ1-1
d_gene: -
CDR3aa: CASSIRVTEAFF
CDR3nt: TGTGCCAGTAGTATTCGGGTAACTGAAGCTTTCTTT